One and the same sample provided the 11 T cell receptor beta chains below, sequenced in a study of tissue T cells after allogeneic stem cell transplantation. Only in-frame clones appear in the TCRdb table, and some are missing; sequencing was by immunoSEQ multiplex PCR. Here the sample spans fewer than 8,500 clones, over 35% being singletons. Time point in this sample: mouse harvest day 7 after allogeneic transplant. The graft held 10^6 splenic CD5+ T cells and 10^7 T-cell-depleted bone marrow cells. Specimen: skin. Receptors originate from a female BALB/c mouse given C57BL/6 T cells with graft-versus-host disease after an allogeneic hematopoietic cell transplant.

On this clone itself: The gene names given are mouse names. The read ends 1 residue shy of where the CDR3 ends; the end is completed using the germline J gene. J is TRBJ2-5 and V is TRBV5; TRBD2 matches at 13 bases. The V and J ends lost 4 bases and 1 base, in that order; junction bases with no gene match: 8. Germline lookup yields CDR1 LGHNA and CDR2 YNLKQL (reference sequence). The CDR3 covers 18 residues. CDR3 residues: CASSPPGTGGGYQDTQYF. The covered CDR3 bases are TGTGCCAGCAGCCCTCCCGGGACTGGGGGGGGGTACCAAGACACCCAGTAC.

This clone was seen more than once but under ten times. Here the gene names and germline are mouse. Coverage ceases 1 residue before the CDR3 finishes, and the germline J gene fills in the end. This chain connects TRBV1 to TRBJ1-3; D perhaps matches TRBD1 (6 bases). CDR1 is NSQYPW and CDR2 is LRSPGD in the germline V gene (reference sequence). This CDR3 contains 14 residues. The V end lost 2 bases, the J end lost 2 bases, and 7 bases lay between the germline ends. CDR3: CTCSARGAGNTLYF. The covered CDR3 bases are TGCACCTGCAGTGCAAGGGGGGCTGGAAATACGCTCTAT.

As concerns this clone: The gene symbols are mouse symbols. Read coverage stops 1 residue before the CDR3 terminus; the germline J gene supplies the remainder. The gene calls are TRBV3 and TRBJ2-1; 9 nucleotides line up with TRBD1. The V segment lost 6 bases and the J segment 6 bases; nucleotides outside the gene matches: 6. This CDR3 has 14 residues. CDR1 and CDR2 from the germline V gene are SNHLY and FYNGKV (reference sequence). This CDR3 is CASSPGTGSAEQFF. Partial CDR3 DNA: TGTGCCAGCAGTCCCGGGACAGGGAGTGCTGAGCAGTTC.

This clone turned up a few times. Genes here carry mouse names. Read sequence stops 1 residue before the CDR3 end, and the germline J gene provides the missing end. The chain has TRBV2 and TRBJ2-7; 14 bases agree with TRBD2. The germline V gene has CDR1 LGHNA and CDR2 YSYQKL. Trimming removed 0 bases from V and 9 bases from J; junction bases left unmatched: 1. The CDR3 loop spans 14 amino acids. The sequenced CDR3 bases are TGTGCCAGCAGCCAAGATGGGACTGGGGGGGCACAGTAC. Translating gives CASSQDGTGGAQY. The whole CDR3 is CASSQDGTGGAQYF.

On this clone itself: Gene names refer to mouse genes. The read is 1 residue too short to cover the CDR3 end, so that end is filled in from the germline J gene. V and J are TRBV13-1 and TRBJ2-7; D perhaps matches TRBD1 (6 bases). There are 11 residues in the CDR3. The V and J ends lost 5 bases and 7 bases respectively, with 10 bases between them. Per the germline V gene, CDR1 is NSHNY and CDR2 is SYGAGN. CDR3 bases read: TGTGCCAGCAGACAGGGTAAGGAACAGTAC. It specifies CASRQGKEQY. The complete CDR3 reads CASRQGKEQYF.

In the case of this clone: The listed genes are named as in mouse. Coverage ceases 1 residue before the CDR3 finishes, and the germline J gene fills in the end. The genes are TRBV26 and TRBJ2-1; D perhaps matches TRBD1 (6 bases). Germline V lookup: CDR1 KGHPV, CDR2 FQNQEV (reference sequence). V was trimmed by 3 bases and J by 4 bases, leaving 10 bases between them. The CDR3 spans 14 residues. The CDR3 here is CASSLRDNYAEQFF. The part of the CDR3 DNA that was read is TGTGCCAGCAGTCTCCGGGACAATTATGCTGAGCAGTTC.

About this clone: Mouse germline and gene names are used. The CDR3 extends 1 residue past the end of the read, so its final part is completed from the germline J gene. V usage is TRBV26 and J usage is TRBJ2-7; TRBD2 matches 11 bases. The CDR3 is 14 residues long. Trimming at V came to 4 bases and at J to 6 bases, leaving 5 bases not matched to a gene. Germline CDR1 KGHPV, CDR2 FQNQEV (reference sequence). Here the CDR3 reads CASSPLGGRGEQYF. The part of the CDR3 DNA that was read is TGTGCCAGCAGTCCACTGGGGGGGCGGGGTGAACAGTAC.

This clone appeared a few times. Gene names and germline match the mouse. The sequenced fragment ends 1 residue before the CDR3 boundary, so the rest is inferred from the germline J gene. V and J are TRBV1 and TRBJ2-7; maybe TRBD1 (6 bases). Germline CDR1 is NSQYPW and CDR2 is LRSPGD (reference sequence). V was pared by 4 bases and J by 4 bases, with 8 bases between. The CDR3 runs 12 residues. The CDR3 loop is CTCSGGQYEQYF. The DNA read from the CDR3 is TGCACCTGCAGTGGGGGACAATATGAACAGTAC. Full variable domain (rest looked up from reference TRBV1 and TRBJ2-7): VTLLEQNPRWRLVPRGQAVNLRCILKNSQYPWMSWYQQDLQKQLQWLFTLRSPGDKEVKSLPGADYLATRVTDTELRLQVANMSQGRTLYCTCSGGQYEQYFGPGTRLTVL.

Points on this clone: Mouse gene names and germline throughout. Sequencing ends 1 residue short of the CDR3 end; the germline J gene provides the rest. V gene TRBV19 combines with J gene TRBJ1-1; no clear D. The CDR3 totals 14 residues. The germline gives CDR1 FNHDT, CDR2 SITEND (reference sequence). V was trimmed by 0 bases and J by 0 bases, leaving 6 bases between them. The CDR3 spells CASSIGQANTEVFF. The sequenced part of the CDR3 DNA is TGTGCCAGCAGTATAGGGCAGGCAAACACAGAAGTCTTC. Filled out from reference TRBV19 and TRBJ1-1, the complete variable domain reads GGIITQTPKFLIGQEGQKLTLKCQQNFNHDTMYWYRQDSGKGLRLIYYSITENDLQKGDLSEGYDASREKKSSFSLTVTSAQKNEMAVFLCASSIGQANTEVFFGKGTRLTVV.

A note on this clone: Germline and genes: mouse. The CDR3 end falls 1 residue outside the read, so it is completed with the germline J gene. J is TRBJ2-7 and V is TRBV22; TRBD2 is the table's D call and was not checked against the DNA. TRBV22 represents a pseudogene. The CDR3 runs 12 residues. The covered CDR3 bases are TGTGCCAGCAGTTGTCTTCTATATGAACAGTAC. This translates into CASSCLLYEQY. The full CDR3 protein is CASSCLLYEQYF.

Remarks on this clone: Gene names and germline refer to mouse. The covered CDR3 bases are TGTGCCAGCAGCTTAGTGATGGGAAGTCAAAACACCTTGTAC. Residues: CASSLVMGSQNTLY. The full CDR3 sequence reads CASSLVMGSQNTLYF. The chain uses TRBV3 and TRBJ2-4; unclear D gene. The CDR3 end is not reached by the read, which stops 1 residue before it; the germline J gene fills it in. Trimming removed 1 base from V and 0 bases from J, with 8 bases in between. The CDR3 is 15 amino acids. CDR1 SNHLY and CDR2 FYNGKV come from the germline V gene (reference sequence).